This TCR beta chain was recorded in a study of CD8 T cells in ankylosing spondylitis. Study-wide points: Blood of patients with ankylosing spondylitis appeared to be characterized by a TCR beta motif of roughly eight highly homologous variants. Earlier reports found some motif variants in synovial fluid and blood in reactive arthritis.

TCRdb itself ran the 5' RACE reads through MiXCR, one entry per CDR3 protein. The sample lists around 490,000 distinct CDR3 sequences; about 5.2% were seen once. Germline trimming cut 0 bases from V and 6 bases from J; bases unmatched to any gene: 7. The CDR3 is 16 amino acids. Germline CDR1 MNHEY, CDR2 SVGAGI. With regard to this clonotype: Its matching antigen is unknown.

This TCR was recovered from a male donor with ankylosing spondylitis. The sample taken for sequencing was blood, either unsorted or a sorted T cell fraction (not recorded which). The rearrangement links TRBV6-5 to TRBJ2-1; 8 bases are shared with TRBD1. CDR3 residues: CASSYSRTGPFNEQFF. As DNA, the CDR3 is TGTGCCAGCAGTTACTCCCGGACAGGGCCCTTCAATGAGCAGTTCTTC.